The present entry profiles one TCR beta chain with its context. Antigen specificity is unknown. This sample was included in a study of blood T cells in healthy people across ages. Study-wide results and caveats: CMV status of donors was not determined, possibly confounding expanded clonotype changes.

Primed by a sample-barcoded 5' primer and a J-beta primer mix, a second PCR proceeded for 7 to 11 cycles. TCRdb passed the 5' RACE reads through MiXCR, listing each CDR3 protein once. The profile covers about 1.6 million distinct CDR3 sequences, with 34% appearing a single time and roughly 12% taken by the ten largest. The germline V gene encodes CDR1 SGHTA and CDR2 FQGNSA. The CDR3 is 16 amino acids. The J segment lost 6 bases and the V segment lost 5 bases, leaving 7 bases of the junction unmatched. The origin of this receptor is a woman in her 30s in good health. The chain joins TRBV7-2 to TRBJ1-6, with TRBD1 matching over 10 bases. The sequenced sample was blood. CDR3 nucleotides: TGTGCCAGCAGCCGTACCGGGACAGGGGTTAATTCACCCCTCCACTTT. Translation: CASSRTGTGVNSPLHF. Together with reference TRBV7-2 and TRBJ1-6, the CDR3 gives the full variable domain: GAGVSQSPSNKVTEKGKDVELRCDPISGHTALYWYRQSLGQGLEFLIYFQGNSAPDKSGLPSDRFSAERTGGSVSTLTIQRTQQEDSAVYLCASSRTGTGVNSPLHFGNGTRLTVT.